Shown below are 25 T cell receptor beta chains from a single sample sequenced in a study of radiation and T cells in renal cell carcinoma. Time point noted: baseline pretreatment blood. Noted treatment: 15 Gy SBRT to primary tumor, nephrectomy 4 weeks later. Here immunoSEQ multiplex PCR was the method, and the copy in TCRdb shows in-frame clones only, minus some. Of about 150,000 clones listed, roughly nine tenths are singletons. The sample in question was blood, obtained from a patient whose treatment included radiotherapy and nephrectomy. The receptors originated from a woman between 65 and 79 years old with renal cell carcinoma.

This chain uses TRBV11-3 with TRBJ2-3, with D possibly being TRBD2 (6 bases). This CDR3 is built from 20 residues. Germline-derived CDR1 and CDR2 are SGHNT and YENEEA. The ends were cut back, 1 base at V and 0 bases at J, with 23 bases in the middle. The CDR3 reads CASSLGWRSSVDPSTDTQYF. CDR3 DNA: TGTGCCAGCAGCTTAGGGTGGCGGTCTAGCGTCGATCCTAGCACAGATACGCAGTATTTT.

The J gene is TRBJ2-1, the V gene TRBV4-2; 7 nucleotides match TRBD2. The CDR3 has 16 amino acids. Germline V lookup: CDR1 LGHNA, CDR2 YNFKEQ. J was trimmed by 4 bases and V by 2 bases; bases with no gene match: 8. CDR3 protein: CASSQRLASEYNEQFF. The CDR3 nucleotides are TGTGCCAGCAGCCAACGACTAGCCTCCGAGTACAATGAGCAGTTCTTC.

V and J are TRBV13 and TRBJ1-4, with D perhaps matching TRBD1 (5 bases). V lost 3 bases and J lost 4, with 9 bases in between. This CDR3 is built from 14 residues. CDR1 and CDR2 from the germline V gene are PRHDT and FYEKMQ (reference sequence). The CDR3 bases are TGTGCCAGCAGCTTCGGGACGGGTAATGAAAAACTGTTTTTT. It yields the protein CASSFGTGNEKLFF.

The chain has TRBV29-1 and TRBJ2-5; 11 bases fit TRBD1. Trimming cost V 8 bases and J 4 bases; bases outside gene matches: 18. CDR1 SQVTM and CDR2 ANQGSEA come from the germline V gene. The CDR3 is 17 amino acids. Here the CDR3 DNA reads TGCAGCACCGGGACAGGGGGGCATTTTCTGGTTGGAGAGACCCAGTACTTC. This codes for CSTGTGGHFLVGETQYF.

The gene calls are TRBV19 and TRBJ2-7; possibly TRBD2 for D (5 bases). The germline V gene encodes CDR1 LNHDA and CDR2 SQIVND (reference sequence). The V end lost 5 bases, the J end lost 3 bases, and 20 bases lay between the germline ends. This CDR3 is 16 amino acids long. The CDR3 DNA is TGTGCCAGTAGTCCCAACTTTGGGCCACGGGGCTACGAGCAGTACTTC. Translating it yields CASSPNFGPRGYEQYF.

V usage is TRBV15 and J usage is TRBJ2-3; 9 nucleotides line up with TRBD2. CDR3 length equals 16 residues. Losses at the gene ends were 1 base for V and 3 bases for J; bases not matched to a gene: 5. Germline CDR1 is LNHNV and CDR2 is YYDKDF (reference sequence). CDR3 nucleotides: TGTGCCACCAGCAGAGTGCGAGCGGGGGGTACAGATACGCAGTATTTT. As protein: CATSRVRAGGTDTQYF.

This chain uses TRBV9 with TRBJ2-1; no firm D call. This CDR3 region has 15 residues. Germline V CDR1 and CDR2: SGDLS, YYNGEE. V was pared by 0 bases and J by 0 bases, with 7 bases between. CDR3 nucleotide sequence: TGTGCCAGCAGCGTAGCTCCCGGCTCCTACAATGAGCAGTTCTTC. Translation: CASSVAPGSYNEQFF. Filled out from reference TRBV9 and TRBJ2-1, the complete variable domain reads DSGVTQTPKHLITATGQRVTLRCSPRSGDLSVYWYQQSLDQGLQFLIQYYNGEERAKGNILERFSAQQFPDLHSELNLSSLELGDSALYFCASSVAPGSYNEQFFGPGTRLTVL.

This chain uses TRBV30 with TRBJ1-6; D is unclear. CDR1 and CDR2 from the germline V gene are GTSNPN and SVGIG (reference sequence). The CDR3 is 13 amino acids. The V end lost 5 bases, the J end lost 0 bases, and 5 bases lay between the germline ends. The CDR3 loop is CAWESSYNSPLHF. The CDR3, as DNA: TGTGCCTGGGAGAGCTCCTATAATTCACCCCTCCACTTT.

The V call is TRBV7-6, the J call TRBJ1-1, with 10 positions matching TRBD1. Germline values: CDR1 SGHVS, CDR2 FNYEAQ. This CDR3 spans 14 amino acids. V was clipped by 4 bases and J by 8 bases; unmatched bases: 7. The CDR3 nucleotides are TGTGCCAGCAGCTCCGGGACAGGGGCGGGCGAAGCTTTCTTT. The encoded protein is CASSSGTGAGEAFF.

The chain is built from TRBV19 and TRBJ1-4; D unclear. Germline V lookup: CDR1 LNHDA, CDR2 SQIVND (reference sequence). This CDR3 has 12 amino acids. Trimming cost V 6 bases and J 8 bases, with 10 bases left between them. In DNA form, the CDR3 reads TGTGCCAGTAGCGTTGGAAGGGAAAAACTGTTTTTT. Translating gives CASSVGREKLFF.

The V and J genes are TRBV6-1 and TRBJ1-1; weak D call: TRBD1 (6 bases). This CDR3 region has 15 residues. In germline, CDR1 is MNHNS, CDR2 SASEGT. V gave up 2 bases and J gave up 5 bases, with 15 bases separating them. CDR3 nucleotide sequence: TGTGCCAGCAGTGAAAGGGGGGGGCGCGGGACTGAAGCTTTCTTT. Protein sequence: CASSERGGRGTEAFF.

This rearrangement joins TRBV7-3 to TRBJ1-1; maybe TRBD1 (5 bases). The germline V gene encodes CDR1 SGHTA and CDR2 FQGTGA. The CDR3 length is 16 residues. Between the trimmed V and J ends, which lost 3 bases and 6 bases, there was a span of 20 bases. The CDR3 spells CASSLGRSGSFSEAFF. DNA of the CDR3: TGTGCCAGCAGCTTGGGTCGCTCAGGGAGCTTTTCTGAAGCTTTCTTT.

The V gene is TRBV7-2, the J gene TRBJ2-6, with 8 bases aligning to TRBD1. Germline-derived CDR1 and CDR2 are SGHTA and FQGNSA. The CDR3 is 14 residues long. With V trimmed by 9 bases and J by 5 bases, 6 bases remained unmatched. Here the CDR3 reads CASSQGARANVLTF. The CDR3 DNA sequence: TGTGCCAGTAGCCAGGGGGCCCGGGCCAACGTCCTGACTTTC.

This clone was detected a few times. This sequence joins TRBV4-3 and TRBJ1-1; D remains ambiguous. V lost 4 bases and J lost 8, with 14 bases in between. This CDR3 comprises 13 residues. Germline V CDR1 and CDR2: LGHNA, YSLEER. In DNA, the CDR3 is TGCGCCAGCAGCCTAGTTCAACGAGGCGAAGCTTTCTTT. Amino acids: CASSLVQRGEAFF.

The chain joins TRBV9 to TRBJ2-7; D gene ambiguous. Germline V gene data show CDR1 as SGDLS and CDR2 as YYNGEE. There are 12 residues in the CDR3. Trimming cost V 4 bases and J 3 bases, with 8 bases left between them. The CDR3 DNA sequence: TGTGCCAGCAGCCGTACCAACTACGAGCAGTACTTC. This encodes CASSRTNYEQYF.

This chain links TRBV19 with TRBJ1-1; 7 nucleotides agree with TRBD1. Germline CDR1 and CDR2: LNHDA and SQIVND (reference sequence). The junction had 14 bases not matched to a gene; V was cut back by 5 bases and J by 5 bases. The length of the CDR3 is 16 residues. The CDR3 loop is CASSPRQGLSTTEAFF. The CDR3 DNA reads TGTGCCAGTAGTCCCCGACAGGGACTGAGTACAACTGAAGCTTTCTTT.

V gene TRBV27 combines with J gene TRBJ2-2; 8 bases agree with TRBD1. The V segment lost 5 bases and the J segment 6 bases; nucleotides outside the gene matches: 2. Germline V lookup: CDR1 MNHEY, CDR2 SMNVEV (reference sequence). This CDR3 has 13 amino acids. CDR3 nucleotide sequence: TGTGCCAGCAGTAAACAGGGGGCCGGGGAGCTGTTTTTT. Residues: CASSKQGAGELFF.

V usage is TRBV7-2 and J usage is TRBJ2-1; TRBD2 agrees at 9 bases. V shed 2 bases and J 0 bases; nucleotides not matched to a gene: 2. The length of the CDR3 is 16 residues. CDR1 and CDR2 from the germline V gene are SGHTA and FQGNSA. The DNA of the CDR3 is TGTGCCAGCAGCTTAAGCGGGGGGAGCTCCTACAATGAGCAGTTCTTC. Protein sequence: CASSLSGGSSYNEQFF.

A single count supports this clone. V usage is TRBV6-6 and J usage is TRBJ1-1; TRBD1 agrees at 10 bases. CDR3 length equals 13 residues. Germline V lookup: CDR1 MNHNY, CDR2 SVGAGI (reference sequence). V shed 5 bases and J 6 bases; nucleotides not matched to a gene: 3. For the CDR3, the DNA is TGTGCCAGCAGTCGCGGACAGGGGGCTGAAGCTTTCTTT. It is translated as CASSRGQGAEAFF.

The V and J genes are TRBV28 and TRBJ1-5, with TRBD1 matching over 9 bases. Germline CDR1 and CDR2: MDHEN and SYDVKM. This CDR3 has 18 residues. The V segment lost 4 bases and the J segment 1 base; nucleotides outside the gene matches: 11. CDR3 loop: CASSSSINRGRSNQPQHF. Here the CDR3 DNA reads TGTGCCAGCAGTTCATCCATTAACAGGGGGCGAAGCAATCAGCCCCAGCATTTT.

The V and J genes are TRBV5-1 and TRBJ2-1, with 9 bases matching TRBD2. The CDR3 sequence is 18 residues long. Germline values: CDR1 SGHRS, CDR2 YFSETQ. Trimming cost V 1 base and J 1 base; bases outside gene matches: 9. The CDR3 here is CASSLFAGGTISYNEQFF. The CDR3 DNA reads TGCGCCAGCAGCTTGTTCGCGGGGGGGACTATTTCCTACAATGAGCAGTTCTTC.

The V call is TRBV15, the J call TRBJ1-6, with 7 nucleotides matching TRBD1. V was clipped by 4 bases and J by 7 bases; unmatched bases: 7. CDR1 and CDR2 (germline): LNHNV, YYDKDF (reference sequence). This CDR3 spans 15 amino acids. CDR3 in DNA: TGTGCCACCAGCACCGGGGACAGAGGAAATTCACCCCTCCACTTT. It yields the protein CATSTGDRGNSPLHF.

The rearrangement joins TRBV7-9 to TRBJ1-2; D may be TRBD1 (6 bases). Trimming left V 9 bases short and J 3 bases short, with 14 bases between. The V gene's germline CDR1 is SEHNR and CDR2 FQNEAQ (reference sequence). This CDR3 comprises 13 residues. This CDR3 reads CASTAGAYYGYTF. CDR3 bases: TGTGCCAGTACGGCGGGGGCTTACTATGGCTACACCTTC.

The chain joins TRBV7-2 to TRBJ2-3; D is possibly TRBD1 (5 bases). This CDR3 region has 16 residues. Germline CDR1 reads SGHTA; CDR2 reads FQGNSA. V shed 5 bases and J shed 0 bases, with 15 bases lying between them. Here the CDR3 reads CASSVRGRRSTDTQYF. The CDR3 DNA follows: TGTGCCAGCAGCGTTAGGGGCAGACGAAGCACAGATACGCAGTATTTT.

This chain's CDR3 is CAWSHRETQYF. CDR3 sequence (DNA): TGTGCCTGGAGTCATCGGGAGACCCAGTACTTC. The rearrangement joins TRBV30 to TRBJ2-5; D gene uncertain. The CDR3 has 11 residues. Trimming took off 2 bases at V and 5 bases at J, with 6 bases between the two ends. Germline lookup yields CDR1 GTSNPN and CDR2 SVGIG (reference sequence).